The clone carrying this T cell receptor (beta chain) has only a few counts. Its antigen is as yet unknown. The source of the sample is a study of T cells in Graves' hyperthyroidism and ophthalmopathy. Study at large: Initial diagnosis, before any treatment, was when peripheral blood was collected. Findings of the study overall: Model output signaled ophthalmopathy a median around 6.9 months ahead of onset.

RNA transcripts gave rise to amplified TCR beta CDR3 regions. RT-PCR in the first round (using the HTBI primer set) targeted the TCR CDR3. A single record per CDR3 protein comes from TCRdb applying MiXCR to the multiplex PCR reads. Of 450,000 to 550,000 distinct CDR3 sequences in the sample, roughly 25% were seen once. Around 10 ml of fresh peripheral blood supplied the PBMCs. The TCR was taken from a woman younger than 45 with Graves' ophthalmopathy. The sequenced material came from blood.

DNA for the CDR3: TGCGCCAGCAGCTACGCTCCGGGACAACGGGGTTCTGGGGCCAACGTCCTGACTTTC. Its translation is CASSYAPGQRGSGANVLTF. This sequence joins TRBV5-1 and TRBJ2-6; a possible D gene is TRBD1 (6 bases). From germline, CDR1 is SGHRS and CDR2 YFSETQ. V gave up 3 bases and J gave up 1 base, with 20 bases separating them. The CDR3 spans 19 residues.